What follows is one TCR beta chain and its context. These data are taken from a study of blood T cell repertoires in COVID-19. Cohort 3 recovered donors had two negative PCRs, clearance, or symptom resolution. From germline, CDR1 is SEHNR and CDR2 FQNEAQ (reference sequence). The V end lost 2 bases, the J end lost 2 bases, and 12 bases lay between the germline ends. The CDR3 has 16 amino acids. This table comes from immunoSEQ multiplex PCR, and its TCRdb copy is limited to in-frame clones, with some not included. Of around 300,000 clones in the sample, about nine tenths were seen once. The sample taken for sequencing was PBMCs or T cells enriched from blood (not recorded which). This sequence originates from a woman aged 60-70 years who had recovered from COVID-19. The chain uses TRBV7-9 and TRBJ2-2, with D possibly TRBD2 on 6 matching bases. The CDR3 coding sequence is TGTGCCAGCAGCTTACAGGGACTTGTAAACACCGGGGAGCTGTTTTTT. This translates into CASSLQGLVNTGELFF.